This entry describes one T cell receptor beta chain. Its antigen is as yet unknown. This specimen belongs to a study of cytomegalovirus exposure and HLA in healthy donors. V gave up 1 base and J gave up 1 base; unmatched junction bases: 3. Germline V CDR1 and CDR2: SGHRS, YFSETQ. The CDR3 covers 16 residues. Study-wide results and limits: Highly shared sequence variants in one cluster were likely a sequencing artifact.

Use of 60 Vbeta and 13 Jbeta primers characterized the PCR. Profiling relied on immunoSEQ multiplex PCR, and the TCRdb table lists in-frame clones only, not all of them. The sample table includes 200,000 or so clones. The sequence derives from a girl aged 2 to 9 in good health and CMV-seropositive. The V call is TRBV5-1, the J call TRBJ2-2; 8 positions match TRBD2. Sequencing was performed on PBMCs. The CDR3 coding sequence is TGCGCCAGCAGCTTGTTCGCGGGGGGGAACACCGGGGAGCTGTTTTTT. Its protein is CASSLFAGGNTGELFF.